These 8 T cell receptor beta chains originate from one sample sequenced in a study of cytomegalovirus exposure and HLA in healthy donors. The PCR ran on 60 Vbeta and 13 Jbeta primers. Sequencing was performed with immunoSEQ multiplex PCR; in TCRdb, only in-frame clones are kept and a portion is missing. This sample has some 200,000 clones, with 77% found just once. Material: PBMCs. The source of these receptors is a woman in her sixties in good health and CMV-seropositive.

This clone was picked up one time. V is TRBV6-6 and J is TRBJ1-1, with no clear D. The CDR3 extends over 12 amino acids. Germline V gene data show CDR1 as MNHNY and CDR2 as SVGAGI (reference sequence). V lost 3 bases and J 8 bases, leaving 10 bases between the germline ends. The CDR3 DNA reads as TGTGCCAGCAGTTATAGGGAGATCGAAGCTTTCTTT. It translates to CASSYREIEAFF.

The rearrangement uses TRBV14 and TRBJ2-1; a weak D match, TRBD1 (6 bases). Trimming removed 4 bases from V and 12 bases from J, with 16 bases in between. This CDR3 comprises 13 residues. Per the germline V gene, CDR1 is SGHDN and CDR2 is FVKESK. The CDR3 DNA follows: TGTGCCAGCAGCCTCTTGACAGGCCTGGGGCAGTTCTTC. It is translated as CASSLLTGLGQFF.

The chain has TRBV28 and TRBJ2-5; possible D gene TRBD2, 6 bases. Germline V lookup: CDR1 MDHEN, CDR2 SYDVKM. This CDR3 is built from 13 residues. Deletions cut 5 bases from V and 7 bases from J, with 14 bases between. In DNA form, the CDR3 reads TGTGCCAGCAGTGGGGGGTGGACTGCGACCCAGTACTTC. Amino acids: CASSGGWTATQYF.

This chain links TRBV5-1 with TRBJ2-7; perhaps TRBD1 as D (5 bases). The CDR3 spans 14 residues. The V gene lost 1 base and the J gene lost 2 bases, with 10 bases spanning the gap. The V gene's germline CDR1 is SGHRS and CDR2 YFSETQ. The CDR3 spells CASSLTGSPYEQYF. CDR3 nucleotides: TGCGCCAGCAGCTTGACAGGCTCCCCCTACGAGCAGTACTTC.

V and J are TRBV6-6 and TRBJ1-1, with 11 bases matching TRBD1. Germline CDR1 MNHNY, CDR2 SVGAGI (reference sequence). J was trimmed by 5 bases and V by 6 bases; bases with no gene match: 8. CDR3 length: 15 amino acids. For the CDR3, the DNA is TGTGCCAGCAGAAACCCCGGGACAGGGGGGACTGAAGCTTTCTTT. Translated: CASRNPGTGGTEAFF.

This clone was recorded a few times. The chain joins TRBV7-6 to TRBJ1-2, with TRBD1 identical over 9 bases. Germline CDR1 reads SGHVS; CDR2 reads FNYEAQ. Trimming removed 1 base from V and 6 bases from J; junction bases left unmatched: 6. This CDR3 has 15 amino acids. CDR3 bases: TGTGCCAGCAGCTTAGAAGAGACAGGGGGGGATGGCTACACCTTC. Its protein is CASSLEETGGDGYTF.

This sequence joins TRBV28 and TRBJ1-1; D ambiguous. CDR1 is MDHEN and CDR2 is SYDVKM in the germline V gene. Trimming stripped 6 bases from V and 1 base from J, with 15 bases between. The CDR3 runs to 15 residues. CDR3 sequence: CASSPRQVSNTEAFF. CDR3 DNA: TGTGCCAGCAGCCCCCGACAAGTCTCGAACACTGAAGCTTTCTTT.

This clone occurred a few times. The gene calls are TRBV6-5 and TRBJ1-4; D possibly corresponds to TRBD1 (5 bases). The CDR3 consists of 14 residues. Germline V gives CDR1 MNHEY, CDR2 SVGAGI. The V end lost 5 bases, the J end lost 6 bases, and 13 bases lay between the germline ends. CDR3 sequence: CASSNQGGDEKLFF. The CDR3, as DNA: TGTGCCAGCAGTAACCAGGGAGGGGATGAAAAACTGTTTTTT.